This T cell receptor (beta chain) was sequenced in a study of T cell responses to AZD1222 COVID-19 vaccine. Clones were sequenced by immunoSEQ multiplex PCR, and TCRdb holds only the in-frame ones, with some missing. The table has roughly 150,000 clones, approximately 90% seen once. This sequence originates from an adult who received the AZD1222 COVID-19 vaccine. The specimen was peripheral blood, collected 28 days after the second AZD1222 dose.

The CDR3 loop is CSVVRLAGPSTDTQYF. CDR3 bases: TGCAGCGTTGTGAGACTAGCGGGTCCGAGCACAGATACGCAGTATTTT. The gene calls are TRBV29-1 and TRBJ2-3; 10 nucleotides match TRBD2. CDR1 is SQVTM, CDR2 ANQGSEA, per germline. The CDR3 is 16 residues long. Losses at the gene ends were 4 bases for V and 0 bases for J; bases not matched to a gene: 7.